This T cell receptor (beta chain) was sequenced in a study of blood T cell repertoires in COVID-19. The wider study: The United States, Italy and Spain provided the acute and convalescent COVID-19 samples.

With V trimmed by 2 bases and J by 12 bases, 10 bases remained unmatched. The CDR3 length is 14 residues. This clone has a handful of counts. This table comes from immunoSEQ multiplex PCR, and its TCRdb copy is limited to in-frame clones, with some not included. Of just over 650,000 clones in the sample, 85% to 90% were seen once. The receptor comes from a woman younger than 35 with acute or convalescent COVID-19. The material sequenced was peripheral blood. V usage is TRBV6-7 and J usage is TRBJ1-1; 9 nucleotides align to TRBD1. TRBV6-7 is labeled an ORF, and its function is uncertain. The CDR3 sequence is CASSYTRQGGMTFF. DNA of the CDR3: TGTGCCAGCAGTTACACAAGACAGGGGGGCATGACTTTCTTT.